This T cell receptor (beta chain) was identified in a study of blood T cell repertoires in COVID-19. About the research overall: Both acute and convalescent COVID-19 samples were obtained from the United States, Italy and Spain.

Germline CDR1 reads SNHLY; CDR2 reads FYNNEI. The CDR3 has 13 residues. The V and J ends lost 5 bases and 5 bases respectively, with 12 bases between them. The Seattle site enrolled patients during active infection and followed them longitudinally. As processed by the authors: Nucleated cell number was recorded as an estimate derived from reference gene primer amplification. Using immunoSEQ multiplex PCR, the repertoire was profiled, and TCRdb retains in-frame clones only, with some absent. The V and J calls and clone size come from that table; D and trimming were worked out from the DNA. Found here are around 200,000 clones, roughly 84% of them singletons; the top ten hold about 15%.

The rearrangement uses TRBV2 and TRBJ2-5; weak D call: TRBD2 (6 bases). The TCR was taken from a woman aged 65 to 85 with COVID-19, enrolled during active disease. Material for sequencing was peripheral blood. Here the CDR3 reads CASSLTRGETQYF. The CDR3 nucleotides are TGTGCCAGCAGTTTGACTAGAGGGGAGACCCAGTACTTC.